A single sample is the source of the 26 T cell receptor beta chains below, sequenced in a study of cytomegalovirus exposure and HLA in healthy donors. The PCR was carried out with 60 Vbeta primers and 13 Jbeta primers. The table came from immunoSEQ multiplex PCR; TCRdb's copy has only in-frame clones and leaves some out. The sample carries hundreds of thousands of clones, around four fifths recorded once. The specimen sequenced was PBMCs. These TCRs come from a boy between 2 and 10 years old in good health and CMV-seronegative.

The gene calls are TRBV30 and TRBJ1-2, with TRBD1 identical over 11 bases. V was pared by 2 bases and J by 7 bases, with 9 bases of the junction left unmatched. CDR3 length equals 15 residues. From germline, CDR1 is GTSNPN and CDR2 SVGIG (reference sequence). CDR3 region: CAWSPRDRGFFGYTF. As DNA, the CDR3 is TGTGCCTGGAGTCCGAGGGACAGGGGGTTTTTTGGCTACACCTTC.

Here the CDR3 reads CASSLAPSGRTGELFF. The CDR3 nucleotides read TGTGCCAGCAGCTTAGCCCCTAGCGGGAGAACCGGGGAGCTGTTTTTT. The rearrangement uses TRBV7-8 and TRBJ2-2; 10 bases fit TRBD2. Germline CDR1 is SGHVS and CDR2 is FQNEAQ. Trimming at V came to 0 bases and at J to 5 bases, leaving 3 bases not matched to a gene. The CDR3 length is 16 residues.

This clone has a single count. This chain joins TRBV28 and TRBJ1-3; 9 bases agree with TRBD1. Germline lookup yields CDR1 MDHEN and CDR2 SYDVKM. V dropped 6 bases and J dropped 6; count of bases not matched to a gene: 12. CDR3 length: 16 amino acids. CDR3 coding DNA: TGTGCCAGCAGCCGCATCCGGGACAGGGAGGAAAACACCATATATTTT. Translating it yields CASSRIRDREENTIYF.

The chain has TRBV10-1 and TRBJ2-1, with D possibly being TRBD1 (6 bases). Trimming stripped 8 bases from V and 4 bases from J, with 18 bases between. The CDR3 extends over 15 amino acids. Germline V gene data show CDR1 as WNHNN and CDR2 as SYGVQD (reference sequence). The CDR3 sequence is CASANRGSDYNEQFF. The CDR3 DNA reads as TGCGCCAGCGCGAATAGGGGGTCCGATTACAATGAGCAGTTCTTC.

The V gene is TRBV6-1, the J gene TRBJ2-7; weak D call: TRBD1 (5 bases). V was pared by 4 bases and J by 4 bases, with 11 bases between. Germline V lookup: CDR1 MNHNS, CDR2 SASEGT. The CDR3 is 13 amino acids. In DNA form, the CDR3 reads TGTGCCAGCAGTGTCGACAGCCCGTACGAGCAGTACTTC. It specifies CASSVDSPYEQYF.

J is TRBJ1-4 and V is TRBV5-8; 8 nucleotides match TRBD1. CDR1 and CDR2 (germline): SGHTS, YDEGEE. The CDR3 loop spans 15 amino acids. V was clipped by 4 bases and J by 6 bases; unmatched bases: 8. CDR3 DNA: TGTGCCAGCAGCCCTCAGGGGGCTCTCGATGAAAAACTGTTTTTT. This translates into CASSPQGALDEKLFF. Drawing the rest from reference TRBV5-8 and TRBJ1-4, the complete variable domain is EAGVTQSPTHLIKTRGQQATLRCSPISGHTSVYWYQQALGLGLQFLLWYDEGEERNRGNFPPRFSGRQFPNYSSELNVNALELEDSALYLCASSPQGALDEKLFFGSGTQLSVL.

V gene TRBV6-5 combines with J gene TRBJ1-5; 7 nucleotides align to TRBD1. Germline V gene sequence: CDR1 MNHEY, CDR2 SVGAGI. The CDR3 has 14 amino acids. Trimming removed 2 bases from V and 6 bases from J; junction bases left unmatched: 4. CDR3: CASSYGAGGQPQHF. The CDR3 nucleotides are TGTGCCAGCAGTTACGGGGCAGGGGGTCAGCCCCAGCATTTT.

This clone was recorded a few times. The CDR3 sequence is CASSLVSGRARRTDTQYF. The CDR3 DNA reads as TGTGCCAGCAGCTTAGTGAGCGGGAGGGCTCGGAGGACAGATACGCAGTATTTT. This rearrangement joins TRBV7-9 to TRBJ2-3, with 10 bases identical to TRBD2. The CDR3 runs to 18 residues. Trimming cost V 1 base and J 3 bases; bases outside gene matches: 10. Germline values: CDR1 SEHNR, CDR2 FQNEAQ (reference sequence).

The rearrangement links TRBV19 to TRBJ1-5; D uncertain. Germline-derived CDR1 and CDR2 are LNHDA and SQIVND (reference sequence). The ends were cut back, 4 bases at V and 0 bases at J, with 13 bases in the middle. CDR3 size: 16 residues. DNA for the CDR3: TGTGCCAGTAGTACGTTGACTGCAAATAGCAATCAGCCCCAGCATTTT. It encodes CASSTLTANSNQPQHF.

The chain couples TRBV5-4 to TRBJ1-2; 7 nucleotides agree with TRBD1. The germline CDR1 and CDR2 sequences are SGHNT and YYREEE (reference sequence). This CDR3 spans 14 amino acids. Trimming at V came to 2 bases and at J to 4 bases, leaving 5 bases not matched to a gene. The CDR3 nucleotides read TGTGCCAGCAGCTTTAAGGGGGCAACCTATGGCTACACCTTC. Protein sequence: CASSFKGATYGYTF.

This clone has just one count. One junction end disagrees with the germline gene, perhaps due to a read error. The chain has TRBV15 and TRBJ1-2; D gene uncertain. Germline V gives CDR1 LNHNV, CDR2 YYDKDF (reference sequence). There are 14 residues in the CDR3. CDR3 amino acids: CATSRDRGTYGYPF. DNA for the CDR3: TGTGCCACCAGCAGAGATCGGGGTACCTATGGCTACCCCTTC.

This chain connects TRBV10-3 to TRBJ1-2, with D possibly TRBD1 on 6 matching bases. Trimming stripped 7 bases from V and 5 bases from J, with 11 bases between. CDR1 and CDR2 (germline): ENHRY, SYGVKD. This CDR3 has 12 residues. The CDR3 sequence: CAIKGRGYGYTF. The CDR3 nucleotides are TGTGCCATCAAAGGGAGGGGGTATGGCTACACCTTC.

V is TRBV19 and J is TRBJ2-7; 7 nucleotides align to TRBD1. J gave up 4 bases and V 4 bases, and 13 bases lay outside the gene matches. The CDR3 is 16 residues long. The germline V gene encodes CDR1 LNHDA and CDR2 SQIVND (reference sequence). This CDR3 reads CASSKYPGQSIYEQYF. The CDR3, as DNA: TGTGCCAGTAGTAAATACCCGGGACAGTCAATATACGAGCAGTACTTC.

The V call is TRBV7-8, the J call TRBJ2-7; the D gene is possibly TRBD2 (6 bases). This CDR3 comprises 17 residues. V was clipped by 5 bases and J by 0 bases, with 20 bases between them. CDR1 is SGHVS, CDR2 FQNEAQ, per germline. CDR3 in DNA: TGTGCCAGCAGCGCGAACTGGCGGGGCACCAGCTCCTACGAGCAGTACTTC. Translation gives CASSANWRGTSSYEQYF.

V and J are TRBV5-6 and TRBJ2-7; 9 positions match TRBD2. CDR3 length: 17 residues. Germline V CDR1 and CDR2: SGHDT, YYEEEE. J gave up 0 bases and V 5 bases, and 12 bases lay outside the gene matches. Here the CDR3 DNA reads TGTGCCAGCAGACAGCGAGAGAGGACTAGCGACTCCTACGAGCAGTACTTC. Its protein is CASRQRERTSDSYEQYF.

The chain combines TRBV7-6 with TRBJ2-5; TRBD1 matches 7 bases. Germline CDR1 SGHVS, CDR2 FNYEAQ. The CDR3 extends over 14 amino acids. Losses at the gene ends were 5 bases for V and 4 bases for J; bases not matched to a gene: 7. The CDR3 here is CASSPGQVRETQYF. The CDR3 nucleotides are TGTGCCAGCAGCCCCGGACAGGTCCGAGAGACCCAGTACTTC.

This chain connects TRBV4-1 to TRBJ2-7, with D possibly matching TRBD2 (6 bases). Trimming took 0 bases from V and 5 from J, leaving 14 bases between them. CDR3 size: 15 residues. Germline V gene data show CDR1 as MGHRA and CDR2 as YSYEKL. The CDR3, as DNA: TGCGCCAGCAGCCAAGATAGGGGCGGGGCAGACGAGCAGTACTTC. Its translation is CASSQDRGGADEQYF.

V usage is TRBV6-1 and J usage is TRBJ2-1, with 14 bases lining up with TRBD2. CDR1 and CDR2 (germline): MNHNS, SASEGT. CDR3 length: 18 residues. V dropped 0 bases and J dropped 9; count of bases not matched to a gene: 10. CDR3: CASSEAGGLAGDRAEQFF. The CDR3 DNA reads TGTGCCAGCAGTGAAGCGGGGGGACTAGCGGGAGATCGGGCTGAGCAGTTCTTC.

The chain employs TRBV6-1 and TRBJ1-2; no clear D. CDR1 is MNHNS and CDR2 is SASEGT in the germline V gene. Trimming removed 5 bases at V and 7 bases at J, with 20 bases between. The CDR3 contains 15 residues. As DNA, the CDR3 is TGTGCCAGCAGTCCATCTCGAGAGGGAATCCGTGGCTACACCTTC. This translates into CASSPSREGIRGYTF.

In the case of this clone: At one end, the junction sequence differs from germline, possibly due to a read error. The chain recombines TRBV7-9 with TRBJ1-2, with D unclear. Germline assignment: CDR1 SEHNR and CDR2 FQNEAQ (reference sequence). The CDR3 spans 12 residues. The CDR3 DNA is TGTTCCAGCAGCTTATATCAGAATGGCTACACCTTC. It yields the protein CSSSLYQNGYTF. The entire variable domain, with the rest obtained from reference TRBV7-9 and TRBJ1-2, is as follows: DTGVSQNPRHKITKRGQNVTFRCDPISEHNRLYWYRQTLGQGPEFLTYFQNEAQLEKSRLLSDRFSAERPKGSFSTLEIQRTEQGDSAMYLCSSSLYQNGYTFGSGTRLTVV.

The chain combines TRBV29-1 with TRBJ2-1, with TRBD2 identical over 11 bases. The CDR3 is made up of 19 amino acids. The J segment lost 9 bases and the V segment lost 7 bases, leaving 26 bases of the junction unmatched. The germline CDR1 and CDR2 sequences are SQVTM and ANQGSEA. The CDR3 DNA follows: TGCAGCGCCCGAAACTGGGGTAGCGGGGGGGCTGATCCCAAGAGTGAGCAGTTCTTC. Protein product: CSARNWGSGGADPKSEQFF.

V and J are TRBV7-2 and TRBJ2-5; 10 bases are shared with TRBD1. The CDR3 is 15 residues long. CDR1 and CDR2 from the germline V gene are SGHTA and FQGNSA. V trimming: 6 bases; J trimming: 5 bases; junction bases outside the gene matches: 9. The CDR3 DNA reads as TGTGCCAGCAGAAAGGACAGGGGGTTCACGGAGACCCAGTACTTC. This sequence encodes CASRKDRGFTETQYF.

V is TRBV7-9 and J is TRBJ2-2; tentatively, D is TRBD2 (6 bases). Per germline, CDR1 SEHNR and CDR2 FQNEAQ (reference sequence). The V and J ends lost 3 bases and 6 bases respectively, with 14 bases between them. The length of the CDR3 is 15 residues. CDR3 residues: CASSLGGLEAGELFF. Written as DNA, the CDR3 is TGTGCCAGCAGCTTGGGGGGACTTGAGGCCGGGGAGCTGTTTTTT.

The chain has TRBV5-4 and TRBJ2-2; D is possibly TRBD2 (7 bases). With 2 bases removed from V and 5 bases from J, the gap between germline ends came to 13 bases. Germline V gene sequence: CDR1 SGHNT, CDR2 YYREEE (reference sequence). The CDR3 has 15 residues. CDR3 sequence: CASSFRGRETGELFF. CDR3 DNA: TGTGCCAGCAGCTTTCGGGGGCGGGAGACCGGGGAGCTGTTTTTT.

The chain has TRBV11-2 and TRBJ1-4; 10 bases agree with TRBD1. This CDR3 region has 13 residues. Germline values: CDR1 SGHAT, CDR2 FQNNGV. Germline trimming cut 6 bases from V and 12 bases from J; bases unmatched to any gene: 7. CDR3 amino acids: CASRPGTGEELFF. The CDR3 coding sequence is TGTGCCAGCAGGCCCGGGACAGGGGAGGAACTGTTTTTT.

This clone showed up just once. J is TRBJ2-5 and V is TRBV6-4, with 7 bases lining up with TRBD2. V dropped 4 bases and J dropped 2; count of bases not matched to a gene: 7. The CDR3 sequence is 15 residues long. CDR1 is MRHNA and CDR2 is SNTAGT in the germline V gene. This CDR3 is CASSAWAGEQETQYF. As DNA, the CDR3 is TGTGCCAGCAGTGCCTGGGCGGGGGAGCAAGAGACCCAGTACTTC.